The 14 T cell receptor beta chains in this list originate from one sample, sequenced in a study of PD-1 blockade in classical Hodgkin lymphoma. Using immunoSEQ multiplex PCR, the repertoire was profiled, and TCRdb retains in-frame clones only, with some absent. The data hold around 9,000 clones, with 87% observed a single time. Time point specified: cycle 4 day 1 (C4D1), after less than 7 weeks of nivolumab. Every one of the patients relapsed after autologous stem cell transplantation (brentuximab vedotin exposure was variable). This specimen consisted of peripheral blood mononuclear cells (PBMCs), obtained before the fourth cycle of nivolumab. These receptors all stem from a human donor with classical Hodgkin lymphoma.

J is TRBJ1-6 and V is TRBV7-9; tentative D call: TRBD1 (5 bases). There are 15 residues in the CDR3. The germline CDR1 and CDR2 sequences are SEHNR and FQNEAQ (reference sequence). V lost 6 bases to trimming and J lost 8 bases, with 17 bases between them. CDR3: CASSSTGITDSPLHF. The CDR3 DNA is TGTGCCAGCAGTTCTACAGGTATCACCGATTCACCCCTCCACTTT.

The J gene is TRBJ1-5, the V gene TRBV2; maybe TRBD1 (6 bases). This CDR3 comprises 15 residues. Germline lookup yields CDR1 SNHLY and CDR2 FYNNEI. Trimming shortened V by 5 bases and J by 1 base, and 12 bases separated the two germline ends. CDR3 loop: CASSTGQISNQPQHF. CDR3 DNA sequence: TGTGCCAGCAGTACAGGACAGATAAGCAATCAGCCCCAGCATTTT.

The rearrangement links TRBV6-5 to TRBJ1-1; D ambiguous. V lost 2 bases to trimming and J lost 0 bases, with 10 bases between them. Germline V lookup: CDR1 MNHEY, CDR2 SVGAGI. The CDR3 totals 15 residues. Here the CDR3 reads CASSYRGLMNTEAFF. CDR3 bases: TGTGCCAGCAGTTACCGGGGTCTCATGAACACTGAAGCTTTCTTT.

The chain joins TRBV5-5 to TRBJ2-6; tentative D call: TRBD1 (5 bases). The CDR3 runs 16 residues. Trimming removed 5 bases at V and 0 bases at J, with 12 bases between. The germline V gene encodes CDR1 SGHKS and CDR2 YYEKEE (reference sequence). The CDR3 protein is CASSWPGLSGANVLTF. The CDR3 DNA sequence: TGTGCCAGCAGTTGGCCAGGGCTCTCTGGGGCCAACGTCCTGACTTTC.

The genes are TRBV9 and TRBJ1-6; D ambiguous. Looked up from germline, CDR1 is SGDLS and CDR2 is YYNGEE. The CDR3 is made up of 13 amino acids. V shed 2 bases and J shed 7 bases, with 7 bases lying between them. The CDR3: CASSVTQNSPLHF. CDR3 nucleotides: TGTGCCAGCAGCGTCACGCAGAATTCACCCCTCCACTTT.

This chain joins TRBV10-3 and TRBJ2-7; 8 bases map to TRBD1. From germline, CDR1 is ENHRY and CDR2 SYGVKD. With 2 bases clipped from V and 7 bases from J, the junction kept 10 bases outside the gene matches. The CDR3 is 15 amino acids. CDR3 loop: CAISEADREIGEQYF. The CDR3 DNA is TGTGCCATCAGTGAGGCGGACAGGGAAATAGGGGAGCAGTACTTC.

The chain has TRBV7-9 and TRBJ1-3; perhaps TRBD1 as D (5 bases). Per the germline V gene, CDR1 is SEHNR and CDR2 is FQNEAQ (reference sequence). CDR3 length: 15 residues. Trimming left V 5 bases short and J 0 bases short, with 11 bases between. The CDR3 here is CASSPPGGSGNTIYF. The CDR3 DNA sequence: TGTGCCAGCAGCCCCCCGGGGGGCTCTGGAAACACCATATATTTT.

Here the CDR3 reads CASSLGEGLENTEAFF. The DNA for the CDR3 is TGCGCCAGCAGCTTGGGAGAAGGGCTGGAGAACACTGAAGCTTTCTTT. The chain is built from TRBV5-1 and TRBJ1-1; D is unclear. Germline lookup yields CDR1 SGHRS and CDR2 YFSETQ. This CDR3 contains 16 residues. The V and J ends lost 0 bases and 1 base respectively, with 13 bases between them.

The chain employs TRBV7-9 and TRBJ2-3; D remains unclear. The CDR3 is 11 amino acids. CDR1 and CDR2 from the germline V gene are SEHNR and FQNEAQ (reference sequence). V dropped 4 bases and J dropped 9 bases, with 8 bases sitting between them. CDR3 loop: CASSSPLTQYF. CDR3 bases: TGTGCCAGCAGCTCCCCCCTGACGCAGTATTTT.

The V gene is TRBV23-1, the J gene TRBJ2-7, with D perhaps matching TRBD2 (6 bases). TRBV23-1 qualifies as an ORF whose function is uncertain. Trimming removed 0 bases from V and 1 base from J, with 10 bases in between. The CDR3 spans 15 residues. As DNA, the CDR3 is TGCGCCAGCAGTCAATCCAGGCGGGGTTCCTACGAGCAGTACTTC. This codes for CASSQSRRGSYEQYF.

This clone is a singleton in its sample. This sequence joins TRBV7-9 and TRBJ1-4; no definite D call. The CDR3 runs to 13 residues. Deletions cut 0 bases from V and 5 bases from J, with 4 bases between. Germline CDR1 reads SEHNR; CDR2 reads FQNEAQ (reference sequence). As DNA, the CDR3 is TGTGCCAGCAGCTTAGCAGGAAATGAAAAACTGTTTTTT. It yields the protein CASSLAGNEKLFF. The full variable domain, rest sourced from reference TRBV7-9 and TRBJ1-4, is DTGVSQNPRHKITKRGQNVTFRCDPISEHNRLYWYRQTLGQGPEFLTYFQNEAQLEKSRLLSDRFSAERPKGSFSTLEIQRTEQGDSAMYLCASSLAGNEKLFFGSGTQLSVL.

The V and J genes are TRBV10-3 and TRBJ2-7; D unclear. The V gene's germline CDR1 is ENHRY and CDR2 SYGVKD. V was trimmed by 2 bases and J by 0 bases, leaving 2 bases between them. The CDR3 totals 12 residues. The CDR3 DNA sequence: TGTGCCATCAGTGAGGGCTCCTACGAGCAGTACTTC. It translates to CAISEGSYEQYF.

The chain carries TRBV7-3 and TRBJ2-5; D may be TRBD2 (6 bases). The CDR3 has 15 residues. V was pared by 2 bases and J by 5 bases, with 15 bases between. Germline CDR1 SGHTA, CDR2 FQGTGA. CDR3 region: CASSLDRGVGETQYF. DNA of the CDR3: TGTGCCAGCAGCTTAGACCGCGGGGTTGGGGAGACCCAGTACTTC.

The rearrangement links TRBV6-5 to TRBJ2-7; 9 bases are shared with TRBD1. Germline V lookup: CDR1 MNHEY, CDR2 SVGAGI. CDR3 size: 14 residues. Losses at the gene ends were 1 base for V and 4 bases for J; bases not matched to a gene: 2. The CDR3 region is CASSYLTGGYEQYF. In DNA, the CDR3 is TGTGCCAGCAGTTACTTGACAGGGGGTTACGAGCAGTACTTC.